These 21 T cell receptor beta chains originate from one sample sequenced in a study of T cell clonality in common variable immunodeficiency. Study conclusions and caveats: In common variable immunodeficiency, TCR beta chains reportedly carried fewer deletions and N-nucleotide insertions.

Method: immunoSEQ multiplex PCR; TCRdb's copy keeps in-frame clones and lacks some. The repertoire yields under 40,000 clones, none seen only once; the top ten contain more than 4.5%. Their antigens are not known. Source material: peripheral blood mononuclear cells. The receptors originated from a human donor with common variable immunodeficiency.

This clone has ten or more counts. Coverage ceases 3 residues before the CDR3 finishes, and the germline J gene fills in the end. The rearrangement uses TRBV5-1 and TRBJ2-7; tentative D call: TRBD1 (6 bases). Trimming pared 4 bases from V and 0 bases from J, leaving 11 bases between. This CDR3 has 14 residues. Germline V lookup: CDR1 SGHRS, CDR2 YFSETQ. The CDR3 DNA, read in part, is TGCGCCAGCAGCCCCGGACAGCGCTCCTACGAG. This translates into CASSPGQRSYE. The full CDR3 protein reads CASSPGQRSYEQYF.

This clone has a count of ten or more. The CDR3 spells CASSSGGASDTQYF. The sequenced CDR3 bases are TGTGCCAGCAGCAGCGGGGGGGCATCGGATACG. This chain links TRBV7-8 with TRBJ2-3; 10 bases map to TRBD2. The read is 3 residues too short to cover the CDR3 end, so that end is filled in from the germline J gene. Trimming removed 5 bases from V and 6 bases from J; junction bases left unmatched: 5. Germline V CDR1 and CDR2: SGHVS, FQNEAQ. This CDR3 contains 14 residues.

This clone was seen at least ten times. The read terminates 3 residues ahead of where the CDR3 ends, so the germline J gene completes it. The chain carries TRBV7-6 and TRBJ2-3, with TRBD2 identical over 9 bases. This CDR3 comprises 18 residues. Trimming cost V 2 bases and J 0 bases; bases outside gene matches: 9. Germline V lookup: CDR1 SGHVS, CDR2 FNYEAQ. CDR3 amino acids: CASSLPAGGSYSTDTQYF. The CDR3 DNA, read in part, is TGTGCCAGCAGCTTACCAGCGGGGGGCTCATATAGCACAGATACG.

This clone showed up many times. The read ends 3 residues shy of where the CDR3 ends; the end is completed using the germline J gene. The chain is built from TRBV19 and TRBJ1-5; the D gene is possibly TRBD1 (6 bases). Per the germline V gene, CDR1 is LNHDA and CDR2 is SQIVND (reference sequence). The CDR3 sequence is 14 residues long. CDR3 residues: CASSIFRDKVPQHF. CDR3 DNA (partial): TGTGCCAGTAGTATCTTCCGGGACAAGGTCCCC.

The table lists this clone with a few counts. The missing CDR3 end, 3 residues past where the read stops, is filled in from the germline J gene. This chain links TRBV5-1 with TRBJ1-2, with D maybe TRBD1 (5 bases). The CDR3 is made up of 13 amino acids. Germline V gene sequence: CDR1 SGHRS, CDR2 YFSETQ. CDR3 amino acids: CASSQGGVGGYTF. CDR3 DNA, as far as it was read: TGCGCCAGCAGCCAGGGTGGGGTTGGAGGC.

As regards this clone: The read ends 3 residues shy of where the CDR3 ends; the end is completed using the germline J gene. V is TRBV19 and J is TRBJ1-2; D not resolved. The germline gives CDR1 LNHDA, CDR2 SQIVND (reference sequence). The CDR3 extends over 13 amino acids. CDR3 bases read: TGTGCCAGTACCCTTGACAAAGCCGGCGGC. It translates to CASTLDKAGG. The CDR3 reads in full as CASTLDKAGGYTF.

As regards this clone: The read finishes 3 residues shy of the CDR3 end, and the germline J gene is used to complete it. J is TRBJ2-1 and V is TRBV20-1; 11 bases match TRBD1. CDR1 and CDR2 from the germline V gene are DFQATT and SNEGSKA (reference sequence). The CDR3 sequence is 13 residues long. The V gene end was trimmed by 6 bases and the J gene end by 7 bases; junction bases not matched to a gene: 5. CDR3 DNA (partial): TGCAGTGCCGAGGGACAGGGGGAGAATGAG. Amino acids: CSAEGQGENE. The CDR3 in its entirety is CSAEGQGENEQFF.

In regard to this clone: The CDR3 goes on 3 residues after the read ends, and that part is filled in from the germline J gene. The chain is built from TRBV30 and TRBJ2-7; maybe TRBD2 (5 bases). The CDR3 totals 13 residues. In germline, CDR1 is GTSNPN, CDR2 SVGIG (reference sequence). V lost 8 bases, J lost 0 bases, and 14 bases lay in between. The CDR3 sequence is CAGSRGISYEQYF. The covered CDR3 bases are TGTGCCGGTAGTCGGGGAATCTCCTACGAG.

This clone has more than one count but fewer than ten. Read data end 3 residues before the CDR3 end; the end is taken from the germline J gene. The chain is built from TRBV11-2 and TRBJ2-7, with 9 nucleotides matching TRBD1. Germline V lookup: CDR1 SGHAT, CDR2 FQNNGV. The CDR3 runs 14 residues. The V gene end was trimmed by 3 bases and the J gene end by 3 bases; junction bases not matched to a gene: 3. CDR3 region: CASSFRDRDYEQYF. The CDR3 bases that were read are TGTGCCAGCAGCTTCCGGGACAGGGACTACGAG.

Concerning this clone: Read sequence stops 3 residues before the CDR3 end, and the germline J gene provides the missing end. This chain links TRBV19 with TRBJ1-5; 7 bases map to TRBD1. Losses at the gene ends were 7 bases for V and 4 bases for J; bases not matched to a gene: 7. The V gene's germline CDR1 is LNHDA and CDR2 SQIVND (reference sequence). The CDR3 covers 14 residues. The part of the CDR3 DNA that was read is TGTGCCAGTACCGGGGACAGTGAGAATCAGCCC. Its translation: CASTGDSENQP. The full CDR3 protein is CASTGDSENQPQHF. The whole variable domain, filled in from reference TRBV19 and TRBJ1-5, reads DGGITQSPKYLFRKEGQNVTLSCEQNLNHDAMYWYRQDPGQGLRLIYYSQIVNDFQKGDIAEGYSVSREKKESFPLTVTSAQKNPTAFYLCASTGDSENQPQHFGDGTRLSIL.

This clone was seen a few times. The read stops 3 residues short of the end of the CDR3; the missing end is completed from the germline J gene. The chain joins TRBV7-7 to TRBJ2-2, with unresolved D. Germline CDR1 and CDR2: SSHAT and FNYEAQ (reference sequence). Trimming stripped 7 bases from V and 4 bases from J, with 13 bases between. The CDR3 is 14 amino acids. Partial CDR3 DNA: TGTGCCAGCACCACAAATGCTGCCACCGGGGAG. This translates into CASTTNAATGE. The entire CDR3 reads CASTTNAATGELFF.

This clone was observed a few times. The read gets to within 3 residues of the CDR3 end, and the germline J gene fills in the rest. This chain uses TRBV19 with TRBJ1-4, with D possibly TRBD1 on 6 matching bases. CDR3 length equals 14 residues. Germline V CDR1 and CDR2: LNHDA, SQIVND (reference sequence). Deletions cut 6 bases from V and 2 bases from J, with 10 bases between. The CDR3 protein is CASRMTGTNEKLFF. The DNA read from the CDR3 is TGTGCCAGTAGGATGACAGGTACTAATGAAAAA.

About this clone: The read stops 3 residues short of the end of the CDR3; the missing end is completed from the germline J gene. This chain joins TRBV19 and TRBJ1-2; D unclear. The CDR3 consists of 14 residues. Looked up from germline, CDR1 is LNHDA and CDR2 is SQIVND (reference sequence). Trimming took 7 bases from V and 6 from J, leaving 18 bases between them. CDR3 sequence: CASTLGRTADGYTF. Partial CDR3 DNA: TGTGCCAGTACCCTGGGAAGGACTGCCGATGGC.

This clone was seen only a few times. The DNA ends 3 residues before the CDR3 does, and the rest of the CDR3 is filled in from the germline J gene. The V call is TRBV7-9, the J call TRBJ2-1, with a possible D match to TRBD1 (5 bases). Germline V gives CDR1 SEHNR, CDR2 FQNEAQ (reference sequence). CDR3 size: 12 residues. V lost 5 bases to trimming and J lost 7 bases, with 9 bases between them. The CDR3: CASSDKGNEQFF. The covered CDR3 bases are TGTGCCAGCAGCGATAAGGGGAATGAG.

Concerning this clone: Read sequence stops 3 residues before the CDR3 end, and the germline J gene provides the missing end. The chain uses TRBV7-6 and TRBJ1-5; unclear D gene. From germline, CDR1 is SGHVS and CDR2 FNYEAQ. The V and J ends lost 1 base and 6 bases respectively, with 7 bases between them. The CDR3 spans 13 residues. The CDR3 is CASSLGSGQPQHF. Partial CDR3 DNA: TGTGCCAGCAGCTTAGGATCGGGTCAGCCC.

The sequenced CDR3 bases are TGTGCCAGCAGCAAAGTAGCAGGCGGGACCTACGAG. Its protein is CASSKVAGGTYE. The entire CDR3 protein is CASSKVAGGTYEQYF. This chain links TRBV7-3 with TRBJ2-7; perhaps TRBD2 as D (6 bases). The DNA ends 3 residues before the CDR3 does, and the rest of the CDR3 is filled in from the germline J gene. This CDR3 is built from 15 residues. V lost 5 bases and J 2 bases, leaving 16 bases between the germline ends. Per germline, CDR1 SGHTA and CDR2 FQGTGA. The full variable domain, its missing parts supplied by reference TRBV7-3 and TRBJ2-7, is GAGVSQTPSNKVTEKGKYVELRCDPISGHTALYWYRQSLGQGPEFLIYFQGTGAADDSGLPNDRFFAVRPEGSVSTLKIQRTERGDSAVYLCASSKVAGGTYEQYFGPGTRLTVT.

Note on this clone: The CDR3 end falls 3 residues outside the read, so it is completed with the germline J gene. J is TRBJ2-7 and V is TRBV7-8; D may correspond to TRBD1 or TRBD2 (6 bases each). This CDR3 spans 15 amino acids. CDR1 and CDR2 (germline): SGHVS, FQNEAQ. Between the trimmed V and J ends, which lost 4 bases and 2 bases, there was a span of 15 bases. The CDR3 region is CASSSSRGGPYEQYF. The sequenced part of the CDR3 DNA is TGTGCCAGCAGCTCCTCCAGGGGAGGCCCCTACGAG.

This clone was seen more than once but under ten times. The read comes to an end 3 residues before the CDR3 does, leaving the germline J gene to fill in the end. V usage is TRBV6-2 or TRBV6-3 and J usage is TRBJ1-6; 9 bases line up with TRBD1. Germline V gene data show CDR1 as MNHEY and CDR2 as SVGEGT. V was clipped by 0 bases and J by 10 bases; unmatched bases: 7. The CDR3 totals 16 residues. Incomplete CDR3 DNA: TGTGCCAGCAGTTACTCCGGGGGACAGGGTGGATCACCC. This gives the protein CASSYSGGQGGSP. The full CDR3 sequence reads CASSYSGGQGGSPLHF.

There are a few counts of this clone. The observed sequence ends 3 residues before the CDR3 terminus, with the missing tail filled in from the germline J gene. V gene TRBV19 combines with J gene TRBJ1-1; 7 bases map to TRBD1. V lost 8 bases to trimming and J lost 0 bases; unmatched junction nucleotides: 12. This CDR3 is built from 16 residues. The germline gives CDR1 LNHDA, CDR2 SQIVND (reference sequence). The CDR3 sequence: CASQPRTGELNTEAFF. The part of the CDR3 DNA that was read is TGTGCCAGTCAGCCTCGGACAGGAGAACTGAACACTGAA.

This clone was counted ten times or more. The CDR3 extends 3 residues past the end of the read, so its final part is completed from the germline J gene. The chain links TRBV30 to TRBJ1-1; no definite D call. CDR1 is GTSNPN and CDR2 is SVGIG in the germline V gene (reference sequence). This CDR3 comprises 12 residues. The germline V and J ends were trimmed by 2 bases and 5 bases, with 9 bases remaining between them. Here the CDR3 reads CAWSRRATEAFF. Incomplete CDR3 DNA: TGTGCCTGGAGTCGAAGAGCAACTGAA. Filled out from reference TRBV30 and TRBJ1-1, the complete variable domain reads SQTIHQWPATLVQPVGSPLSLECTVEGTSNPNLYWYRQAAGRGLQLLFYSVGIGQISSEVPQNLSASRPQDRQFILSSKKLLLSDSGFYLCAWSRRATEAFFGQGTRLTVV.

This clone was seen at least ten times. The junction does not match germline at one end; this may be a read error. The sequenced part of the CDR3 DNA is TGCGCCAGCAGCCAAGAAATTCTTTTGGGGCATGGGAACGAG. It is translated as CASSQEILLGHGNE. The entire CDR3 protein reads CASSQEILLGHGNEQYF. The chain carries TRBV4-2 and TRBJ2-7, with D possibly matching TRBD1 (5 bases). Read sequence stops 3 residues before the CDR3 end, and the germline J gene provides the missing end. Germline CDR1 and CDR2: LGHNA and YNFKEQ. CDR3 size: 17 residues.